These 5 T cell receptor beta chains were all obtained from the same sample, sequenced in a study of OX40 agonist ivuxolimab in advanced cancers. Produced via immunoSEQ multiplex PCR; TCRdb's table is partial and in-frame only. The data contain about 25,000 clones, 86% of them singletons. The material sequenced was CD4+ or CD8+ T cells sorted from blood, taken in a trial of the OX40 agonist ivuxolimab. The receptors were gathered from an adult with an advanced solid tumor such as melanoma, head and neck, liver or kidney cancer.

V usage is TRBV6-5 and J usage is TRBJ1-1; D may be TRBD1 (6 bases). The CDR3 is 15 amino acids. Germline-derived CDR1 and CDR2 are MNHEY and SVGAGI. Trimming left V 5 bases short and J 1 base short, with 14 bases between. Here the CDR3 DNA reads TGTGCCAGCAGTCCTCCGACAGGTTCGAACACTGAAGCTTTCTTT. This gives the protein CASSPPTGSNTEAFF.

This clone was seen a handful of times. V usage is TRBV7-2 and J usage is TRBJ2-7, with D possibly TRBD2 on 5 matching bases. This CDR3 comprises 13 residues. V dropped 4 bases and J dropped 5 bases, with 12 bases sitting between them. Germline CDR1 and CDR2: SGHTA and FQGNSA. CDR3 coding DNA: TGTGCCAGCAGCTCTAGAGCCGGGGACGAGCAGTACTTC. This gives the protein CASSSRAGDEQYF.

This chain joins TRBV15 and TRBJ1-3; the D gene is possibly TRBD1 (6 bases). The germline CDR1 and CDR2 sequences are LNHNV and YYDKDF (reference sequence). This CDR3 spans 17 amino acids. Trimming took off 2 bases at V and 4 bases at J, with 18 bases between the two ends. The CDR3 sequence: CATSRPTDRLGGNTIYF. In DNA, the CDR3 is TGTGCCACCAGCAGACCGACCGACAGGTTAGGGGGAAACACCATATATTTT.

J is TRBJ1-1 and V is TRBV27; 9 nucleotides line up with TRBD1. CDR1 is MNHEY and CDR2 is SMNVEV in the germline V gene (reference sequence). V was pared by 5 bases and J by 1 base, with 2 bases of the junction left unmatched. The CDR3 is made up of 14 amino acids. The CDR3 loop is CASSPQGANTEAFF. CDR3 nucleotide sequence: TGTGCCAGCAGTCCACAGGGGGCGAACACTGAAGCTTTCTTT.

CDR3 nucleotides: TGTGCCAGTAGTCCACAGGGGTGGGGCACTGAAGCTTTCTTT. Protein product: CASSPQGWGTEAFF. The V gene is TRBV19, the J gene TRBJ1-1, with 7 positions matching TRBD1. The CDR3 is 14 residues long. Germline V gene lookup returns CDR1 LNHDA and CDR2 SQIVND (reference sequence). V lost 5 bases and J lost 4; bases outside the gene matches: 7.